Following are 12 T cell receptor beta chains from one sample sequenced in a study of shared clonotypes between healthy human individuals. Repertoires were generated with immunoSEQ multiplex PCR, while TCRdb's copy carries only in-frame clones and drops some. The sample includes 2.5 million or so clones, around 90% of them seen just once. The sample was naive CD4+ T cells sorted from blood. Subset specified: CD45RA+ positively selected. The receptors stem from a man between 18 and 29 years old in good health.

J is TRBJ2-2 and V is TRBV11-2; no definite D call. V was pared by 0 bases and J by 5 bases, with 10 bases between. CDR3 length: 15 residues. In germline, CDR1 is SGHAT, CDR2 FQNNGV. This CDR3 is CASSLDRVSTGELFF. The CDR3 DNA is TGTGCCAGCAGCTTAGATAGGGTCTCAACCGGGGAGCTGTTTTTT.

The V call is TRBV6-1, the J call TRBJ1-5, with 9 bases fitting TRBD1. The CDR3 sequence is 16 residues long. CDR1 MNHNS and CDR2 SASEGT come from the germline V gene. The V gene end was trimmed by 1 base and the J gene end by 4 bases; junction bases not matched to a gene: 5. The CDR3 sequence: CASSEEGTGRNQPQHF. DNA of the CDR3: TGTGCCAGCAGTGAAGAGGGGACAGGGAGAAATCAGCCCCAGCATTTT.

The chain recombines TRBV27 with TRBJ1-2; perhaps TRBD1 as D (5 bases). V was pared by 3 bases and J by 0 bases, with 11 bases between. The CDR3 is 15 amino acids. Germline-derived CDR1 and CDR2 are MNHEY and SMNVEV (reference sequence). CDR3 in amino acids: CASSFVGGSNYGYTF. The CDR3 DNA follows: TGTGCCAGCAGTTTCGTCGGGGGGTCTAACTATGGCTACACCTTC.

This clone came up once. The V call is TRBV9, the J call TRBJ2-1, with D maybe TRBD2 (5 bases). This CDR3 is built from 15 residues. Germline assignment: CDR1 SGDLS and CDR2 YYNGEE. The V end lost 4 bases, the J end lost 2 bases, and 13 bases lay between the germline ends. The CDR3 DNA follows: TGTGCCAGCAGCCCCGGACTCGGAACCTACAATGAGCAGTTCTTC. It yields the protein CASSPGLGTYNEQFF.

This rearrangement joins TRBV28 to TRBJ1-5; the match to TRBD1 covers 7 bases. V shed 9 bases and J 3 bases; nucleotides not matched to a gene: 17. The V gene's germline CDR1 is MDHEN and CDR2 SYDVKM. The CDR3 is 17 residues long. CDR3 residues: CASSGDSSSRYNQPQHF. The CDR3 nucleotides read TGTGCCAGTTCTGGGGACAGTAGTAGTCGGTACAATCAGCCCCAGCATTTT.

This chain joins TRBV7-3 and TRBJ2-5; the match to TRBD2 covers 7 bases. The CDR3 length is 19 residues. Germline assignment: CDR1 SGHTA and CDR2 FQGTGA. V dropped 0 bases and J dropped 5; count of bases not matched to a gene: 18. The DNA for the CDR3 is TGTGCCAGCAGCTTAACAGGAGGAGGACTGACTAGCCGGAGGGAGACCCAGTACTTC. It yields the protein CASSLTGGGLTSRRETQYF. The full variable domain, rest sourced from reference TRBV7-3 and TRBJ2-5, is GAGVSQTPSNKVTEKGKYVELRCDPISGHTALYWYRQSLGQGPEFLIYFQGTGAADDSGLPNDRFFAVRPEGSVSTLKIQRTERGDSAVYLCASSLTGGGLTSRRETQYFGPGTRLLVL.

The CDR3 DNA follows: TGTGCCAGCAGTCCTACGCCAGGGAGACCTTCCTATGGCTACACCTTC. Its translation: CASSPTPGRPSYGYTF. The chain combines TRBV27 with TRBJ1-2; D perhaps matches TRBD1 (5 bases). V lost 5 bases and J lost 4, with 20 bases in between. The germline gives CDR1 MNHEY, CDR2 SMNVEV (reference sequence). This CDR3 has 16 residues.

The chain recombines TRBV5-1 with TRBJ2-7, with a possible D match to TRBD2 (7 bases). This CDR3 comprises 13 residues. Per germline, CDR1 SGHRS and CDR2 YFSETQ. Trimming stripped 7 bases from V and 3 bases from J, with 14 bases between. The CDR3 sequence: CASSREGDYEQYF. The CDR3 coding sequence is TGCGCCAGCTCCAGGGAGGGGGACTACGAGCAGTACTTC.

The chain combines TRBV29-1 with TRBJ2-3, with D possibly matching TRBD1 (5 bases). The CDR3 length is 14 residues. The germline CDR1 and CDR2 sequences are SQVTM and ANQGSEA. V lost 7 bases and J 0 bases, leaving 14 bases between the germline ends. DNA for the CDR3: TGCAGCGCTTCTGGCAGGGCTAGCACAGATACGCAGTATTTT. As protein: CSASGRASTDTQYF.

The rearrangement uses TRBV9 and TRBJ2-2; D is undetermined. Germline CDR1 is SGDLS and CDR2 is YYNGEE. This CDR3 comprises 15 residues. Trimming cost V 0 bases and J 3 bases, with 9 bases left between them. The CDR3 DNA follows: TGTGCCAGCAGCGTAGCTGCTACCTACACCGGGGAGCTGTTTTTT. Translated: CASSVAATYTGELFF.

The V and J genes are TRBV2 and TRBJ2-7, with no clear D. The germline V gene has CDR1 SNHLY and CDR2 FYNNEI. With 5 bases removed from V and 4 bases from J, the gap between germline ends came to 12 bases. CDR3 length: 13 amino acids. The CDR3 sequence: CASSFQSRYEQYF. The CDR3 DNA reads TGTGCCAGCAGTTTTCAGAGTAGGTACGAGCAGTACTTC.

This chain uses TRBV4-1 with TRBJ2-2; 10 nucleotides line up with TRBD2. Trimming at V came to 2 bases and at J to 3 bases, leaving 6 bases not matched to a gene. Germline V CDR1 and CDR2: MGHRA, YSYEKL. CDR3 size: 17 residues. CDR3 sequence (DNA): TGCGCCAGCAGCCAAACCCCAGCGGGGGGGCACACCGGGGAGCTGTTTTTT. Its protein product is CASSQTPAGGHTGELFF.